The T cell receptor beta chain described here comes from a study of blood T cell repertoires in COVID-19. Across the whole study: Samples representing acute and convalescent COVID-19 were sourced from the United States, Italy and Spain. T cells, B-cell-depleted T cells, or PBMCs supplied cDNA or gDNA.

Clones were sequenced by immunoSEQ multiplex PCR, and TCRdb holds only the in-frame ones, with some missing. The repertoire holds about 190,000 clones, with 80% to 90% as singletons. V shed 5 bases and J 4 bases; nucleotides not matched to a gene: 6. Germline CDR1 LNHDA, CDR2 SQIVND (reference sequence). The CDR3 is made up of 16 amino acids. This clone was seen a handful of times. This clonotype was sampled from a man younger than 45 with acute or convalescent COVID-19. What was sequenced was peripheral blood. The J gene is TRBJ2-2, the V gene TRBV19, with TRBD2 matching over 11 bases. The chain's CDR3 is CASSPGLAESTGELFF. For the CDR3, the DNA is TGTGCCAGTAGTCCGGGACTAGCGGAAAGCACCGGGGAGCTGTTTTTT.